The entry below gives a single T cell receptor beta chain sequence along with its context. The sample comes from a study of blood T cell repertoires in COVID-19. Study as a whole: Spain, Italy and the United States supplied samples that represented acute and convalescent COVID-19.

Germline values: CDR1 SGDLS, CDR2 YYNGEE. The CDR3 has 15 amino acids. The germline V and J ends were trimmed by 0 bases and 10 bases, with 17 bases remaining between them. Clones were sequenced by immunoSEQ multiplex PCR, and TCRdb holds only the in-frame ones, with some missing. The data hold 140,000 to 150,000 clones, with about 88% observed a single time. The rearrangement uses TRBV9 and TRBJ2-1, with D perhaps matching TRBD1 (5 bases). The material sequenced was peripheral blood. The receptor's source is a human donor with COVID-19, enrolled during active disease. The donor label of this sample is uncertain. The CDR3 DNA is TGTGCCAGCAGCGTAGTTGGGTGGGGCCGAAAGGAGCAGTTCTTC. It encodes CASSVVGWGRKEQFF.